The next 25 T cell receptor beta chains were all read from a single sample in a study of T-cell memory formation after mild COVID-19. One entry per CDR3 protein results from TCRdb running MiXCR on the 5' RACE reads. The table records roughly 450,000 distinct CDR3 sequences, 15% to 20% of them present only once. Sequencing used PBMCs or a T cell subset sorted from them (not recorded which). All receptors derive from an adult woman who had mild COVID-19 (a few samples of this study predate the infection). Cell type and time point are not known.

The table lists this clonotype with a few counts. One end of the junction is discordant with germline, which a read error may explain. The rearrangement joins TRBV7-7 to TRBJ2-1; D not resolved. This CDR3 has 13 amino acids. Germline CDR1 SSHAT, CDR2 FNYEAQ (reference sequence). For the CDR3, the DNA is TGTGCTAGCAGCTTAGGGCCAAGCGCGGAGCAGTTCTTC. Translating gives CASSLGPSAEQFF.

This clonotype was detected a few times. The chain links TRBV9 to TRBJ2-1; 9 nucleotides match TRBD2. Germline V CDR1 and CDR2: SGDLS, YYNGEE. This CDR3 is 16 amino acids long. V gave up 3 bases and J gave up 6 bases; unmatched junction bases: 10. Written as DNA, the CDR3 is TGTGCCAGCAGCGGGCTGGAGGGACTAGCACGCAATGAGCAGTTCTTC. Encoded protein: CASSGLEGLARNEQFF. Variable domain in full (rest from reference TRBV9 and TRBJ2-1): DSGVTQTPKHLITATGQRVTLRCSPRSGDLSVYWYQQSLDQGLQFLIQYYNGEERAKGNILERFSAQQFPDLHSELNLSSLELGDSALYFCASSGLEGLARNEQFFGPGTRLTVL.

This clonotype was seen a few times. The rearrangement joins TRBV20-1 to TRBJ1-5, with D perhaps matching TRBD1 (6 bases). The germline V and J ends were trimmed by 5 bases and 1 base, with 12 bases remaining between them. The CDR3 consists of 14 residues. The germline V gene encodes CDR1 DFQATT and CDR2 SNEGSKA (reference sequence). The CDR3, as DNA: TGCAGTGCTCAAGATACAGGGAGCAATCAGCCCCAGCATTTT. Translating gives CSAQDTGSNQPQHF.

The chain has TRBV20-1 and TRBJ2-7; D gene unclear. The germline V and J ends were trimmed by 3 bases and 5 bases, with 17 bases remaining between them. The CDR3 sequence is 14 residues long. Germline lookup yields CDR1 DFQATT and CDR2 SNEGSKA (reference sequence). In DNA form, the CDR3 reads TGCAGTGCTAGTTGGAGACTGCAGATAGACGAGCAGTACTTC. This encodes CSASWRLQIDEQYF.

Only a few counts were recorded for this clonotype. The chain recombines TRBV5-1 with TRBJ2-7; TRBD1 agrees at 8 bases. From germline, CDR1 is SGHRS and CDR2 YFSETQ. The junction had 8 bases not matched to a gene; V was cut back by 0 bases and J by 0 bases. The CDR3 runs to 17 residues. CDR3 bases: TGCGCCAGCAGCTTGGAAAGGACAGGGCCTTCCTCCTACGAGCAGTACTTC. Residues: CASSLERTGPSSYEQYF.

This clonotype was observed a handful of times. The chain employs TRBV29-1 and TRBJ2-5; 8 bases match TRBD2. The CDR3 is made up of 13 amino acids. Looked up from germline, CDR1 is SQVTM and CDR2 is ANQGSEA. J lost 1 base, V lost 7 bases, and 5 bases had no gene match. The CDR3 DNA sequence: TGCAGCGCCGCTAGCGGGCCCCAAGAGACCCAGTACTTC. As protein: CSAASGPQETQYF.

This clonotype was observed a few times. This chain joins TRBV7-2 and TRBJ2-7; the D is unclear. CDR1 and CDR2 (germline): SGHTA, FQGNSA. The CDR3 extends over 13 amino acids. Trimming took 1 base from V and 2 from J, leaving 6 bases between them. The chain's CDR3 is CASSLDPPYEQYF. The CDR3 DNA sequence: TGTGCCAGCAGCTTAGATCCGCCCTACGAGCAGTACTTC. Using reference TRBV7-2 and TRBJ2-7 for the parts outside the CDR3, the full variable domain is GAGVSQSPSNKVTEKGKDVELRCDPISGHTALYWYRQSLGQGLEFLIYFQGNSAPDKSGLPSDRFSAERTGGSVSTLTIQRTQQEDSAVYLCASSLDPPYEQYFGPGTRLTVT.

The V call is TRBV5-1, the J call TRBJ1-1; D is undetermined. This CDR3 contains 13 residues. From germline, CDR1 is SGHRS and CDR2 YFSETQ. Trimming stripped 2 bases from V and 2 bases from J, with 7 bases between. The CDR3 DNA is TGCGCCAGCAGCTTCGTAGGAAACACTGAAGCTTTCTTT. The encoded protein is CASSFVGNTEAFF.

This chain connects TRBV4-2 to TRBJ2-2; 8 bases align to TRBD2. The CDR3 consists of 17 residues. After removal of 1 base from V and 4 bases from J, the junction contained 8 bases not matched to a gene. The germline V gene encodes CDR1 LGHNA and CDR2 YNFKEQ. CDR3 loop: CASSQGGTAGVTGELFF. The CDR3 DNA reads TGTGCCAGCAGCCAAGGGGGCACAGCGGGAGTCACCGGGGAGCTGTTTTTT.

V usage is TRBV5-1 and J usage is TRBJ1-4; no reliable D call. The V end lost 0 bases, the J end lost 0 bases, and 9 bases lay between the germline ends. Germline CDR1 is SGHRS and CDR2 is YFSETQ. The CDR3 is made up of 16 amino acids. CDR3 loop: CASSLGDRTTNEKLFF. The CDR3 region has the DNA TGCGCCAGCAGCTTGGGAGATCGGACAACTAATGAAAAACTGTTTTTT. Looking up the rest from reference TRBV5-1 and TRBJ1-4 gives the full variable domain: KAGVTQTPRYLIKTRGQQVTLSCSPISGHRSVSWYQQTPGQGLQFLFEYFSETQRNKGNFPGRFSGRQFSNSRSEMNVSTLELGDSALYLCASSLGDRTTNEKLFFGSGTQLSVL.

This clonotype turned up a few times. The chain recombines TRBV7-6 with TRBJ2-3; 13 nucleotides match TRBD2. The CDR3 extends over 18 amino acids. In germline, CDR1 is SGHVS, CDR2 FNYEAQ. Germline trimming cut 2 bases from V and 1 base from J; bases unmatched to any gene: 6. The CDR3 coding sequence is TGTGCCAGCAGCTTAACACCGGGACTAGCGGGACGCACAGATACGCAGTATTTT. Protein product: CASSLTPGLAGRTDTQYF.

The gene calls are TRBV7-2 and TRBJ1-1; 7 bases line up with TRBD1. V dropped 5 bases and J dropped 3; count of bases not matched to a gene: 27. The CDR3 runs 21 residues. Germline CDR1 is SGHTA and CDR2 is FQGNSA. The CDR3 is CASSLRRPDRAPSRGDTEAFF. The CDR3 nucleotides read TGTGCCAGCAGCCTACGACGCCCTGACAGGGCCCCCTCACGAGGGGACACTGAAGCTTTCTTT.

This clonotype has more than one count but fewer than ten. The V and J genes are TRBV3-1 and TRBJ2-7; D not resolved. This CDR3 is 15 amino acids long. CDR1 and CDR2 (germline): LGHDT, YNNKEL (reference sequence). V was pared by 4 bases and J by 0 bases, with 13 bases between. The CDR3 is CASSPRRTPSYEQYF. The CDR3 bases are TGTGCCAGCAGCCCCAGGCGGACCCCCTCCTACGAGCAGTACTTC.

This clonotype was counted only a few times. The genes are TRBV13 and TRBJ1-5; 8 nucleotides match TRBD1. V lost 2 bases to trimming and J lost 9 bases; unmatched junction nucleotides: 6. Germline values: CDR1 PRHDT, CDR2 FYEKMQ (reference sequence). The CDR3 has 14 amino acids. The CDR3: CASSLQGAGRPQHF. DNA of the CDR3: TGTGCCAGCAGCTTACAGGGGGCGGGTCGGCCCCAGCATTTT.

This clonotype appeared a few times. The rearrangement joins TRBV5-1 to TRBJ2-5; TRBD1 aligns across 8 bases. The germline V gene has CDR1 SGHRS and CDR2 YFSETQ. The V gene end was trimmed by 4 bases and the J gene end by 2 bases; junction bases not matched to a gene: 4. CDR3 length equals 14 residues. The CDR3 loop is CASSTWTGQETQYF. Written as DNA, the CDR3 is TGCGCCAGCAGCACCTGGACAGGGCAAGAGACCCAGTACTTC.

V usage is TRBV7-9 and J usage is TRBJ2-7; D is unclear. Germline V gene lookup returns CDR1 SEHNR and CDR2 FQNEAQ (reference sequence). V was trimmed by 8 bases and J by 1 base, leaving 12 bases between them. The CDR3 runs 13 residues. DNA of the CDR3: TGTGCCAGCGGCTCCCGAAAGTCCTACGAGCAGTACTTC. The encoded protein is CASGSRKSYEQYF.

CDR3 loop: CASSSEGSGNTIYF. The CDR3 DNA sequence: TGTGCCAGCAGCTCTGAGGGCTCTGGAAACACCATATATTTT. V usage is TRBV7-6 and J usage is TRBJ1-3; no clear D gene. The CDR3 spans 14 residues. CDR1 is SGHVS and CDR2 is FNYEAQ in the germline V gene. Trimming removed 4 bases from V and 0 bases from J, with 7 bases in between.

The sample holds a few counts of this clonotype. The V gene is TRBV6-1, the J gene TRBJ2-1; D remains unclear. From germline, CDR1 is MNHNS and CDR2 SASEGT. The CDR3 is made up of 16 amino acids. With 5 bases removed from V and 1 base from J, the gap between germline ends came to 15 bases. CDR3 residues: CASSSRKGISYNEQFF. CDR3 coding DNA: TGTGCCAGCAGTTCTAGGAAGGGTATATCCTACAATGAGCAGTTCTTC.

This clonotype was recorded once. This chain connects TRBV5-1 to TRBJ2-5, with 8 bases fitting TRBD1. This CDR3 has 13 amino acids. Germline values: CDR1 SGHRS, CDR2 YFSETQ. V dropped 7 bases and J dropped 5; count of bases not matched to a gene: 7. DNA of the CDR3: TGCGCCAGCCACTGGACAGGGCCGGAGACCCAGTACTTC. Translation: CASHWTGPETQYF.

The CDR3 here is CASSPPGGETQYF. CDR3 DNA sequence: TGTGCCAGCAGCCCCCCAGGGGGAGAGACCCAGTACTTC. V usage is TRBV9 and J usage is TRBJ2-5; 7 bases align to TRBD1. V dropped 4 bases and J dropped 4; count of bases not matched to a gene: 4. Germline CDR1 SGDLS, CDR2 YYNGEE. The CDR3 runs to 13 residues. Filled out from reference TRBV9 and TRBJ2-5, the complete variable domain reads DSGVTQTPKHLITATGQRVTLRCSPRSGDLSVYWYQQSLDQGLQFLIQYYNGEERAKGNILERFSAQQFPDLHSELNLSSLELGDSALYFCASSPPGGETQYFGPGTRLLVL.

CDR3 loop: CASSYSGRPQETQYF. Written as DNA, the CDR3 is TGTGCCAGCAGTTATAGCGGGAGGCCCCAAGAGACCCAGTACTTC. The chain employs TRBV7-2 and TRBJ2-5; 10 bases agree with TRBD2. CDR1 is SGHTA, CDR2 FQGNSA, per germline. V lost 6 bases and J lost 1; bases outside the gene matches: 5. This CDR3 comprises 15 residues.

This clonotype was detected a few times. This chain links TRBV4-1 with TRBJ2-7; TRBD2 matches 8 bases. Germline-derived CDR1 and CDR2 are MGHRA and YSYEKL. The J segment lost 0 bases and the V segment lost 0 bases, leaving 4 bases of the junction unmatched. The length of the CDR3 is 16 residues. The CDR3 protein is CASSQDLRGVSYEQYF. The CDR3 coding sequence is TGCGCCAGCAGCCAAGATCTGCGGGGGGTCTCCTACGAGCAGTACTTC.

This clonotype occurred a few times. This rearrangement joins TRBV7-9 to TRBJ2-7, with D tentatively TRBD2 (6 bases). The ends were cut back, 3 bases at V and 5 bases at J, with 14 bases in the middle. Per the germline V gene, CDR1 is SEHNR and CDR2 is FQNEAQ (reference sequence). CDR3 length: 14 amino acids. The CDR3 reads CASSLGLHRNEQYF. The DNA of the CDR3 is TGTGCCAGCAGCTTGGGACTGCATCGGAACGAGCAGTACTTC.

V is TRBV24-1 and J is TRBJ2-1; D uncertain. V was cut by 5 bases and J by 7 bases, with 17 bases left in between. The CDR3 extends over 15 amino acids. Per germline, CDR1 KGHDR and CDR2 SFDVKD. As DNA, the CDR3 is TGTGCCACCAGTGGGCTAGAAGGGTTTGGGAATGAGCAGTTCTTC. Its translation: CATSGLEGFGNEQFF.

This clonotype was detected ten times or more. The J gene is TRBJ2-3, the V gene TRBV7-2; 8 bases match TRBD1. This CDR3 is 15 amino acids long. The V segment lost 1 base and the J segment 5 bases; nucleotides outside the gene matches: 5. From germline, CDR1 is SGHTA and CDR2 FQGNSA. DNA for the CDR3: TGTGCCAGCAGCTTAGGGCAGGGGGCCGTAGATACGCAGTATTTT. This gives the protein CASSLGQGAVDTQYF.